This TCR beta chain was documented in a study of shared clonotypes between healthy human individuals. The protocol was immunoSEQ multiplex PCR, while the TCRdb copy is restricted to in-frame clones and leaves out a portion. The sample has hundreds of thousands of clones; around 77% are singletons. This clone was counted only a few times. Per germline, CDR1 MNHEY and CDR2 SMNVEV (reference sequence). The CDR3 covers 14 residues. Between the trimmed V and J ends, which lost 4 bases and 1 base, there was a span of 10 bases. The receptor's source is a woman aged 40 to 49 in good health. Some clones in this sample may be carry-over from other donors' samples. This chain uses TRBV27 with TRBJ1-1; D unclear. Sample: PBMCs. The CDR3 DNA reads TGTGCCAGCAGTTCGACTAATCGGAACACTGAAGCTTTCTTT. Protein product: CASSSTNRNTEAFF.